Sequencing of this T cell receptor beta chain was carried out in a study of cytomegalovirus exposure and HLA in healthy donors. Notes on the study in general: The study put some 160 TCR beta chains on its list as cytomegalovirus-associated.

In its sample, this clone was seen many times. What it recognizes is unknown. The method was immunoSEQ multiplex PCR; TCRdb's version includes in-frame clones alone and lacks a portion of them. The table includes about 170,000 clones, around nine tenths detected once. Per the germline V gene, CDR1 is SGHAT and CDR2 is FQNNGV. The CDR3 spans 15 residues. Trimming left V 3 bases short and J 2 bases short, with 10 bases between. Among the 90 to 150 subjects of the validation cohort, separate from the roughly 600-subject first cohort, were the donors. V is TRBV11-2 and J is TRBJ2-2; tentative D call: TRBD1 (6 bases). The sequence was obtained from a woman younger than 45 in good health and CMV-seronegative. The sequenced material came from PBMCs. The CDR3 coding sequence is TGTGCCAGCAGCTTTGCAGGGGTTAACACCGGGGAGCTGTTTTTT. Translating gives CASSFAGVNTGELFF.